These 23 T cell receptor beta chains share one sample of origin, sequenced in a study of cytomegalovirus exposure and HLA in healthy donors. Both 60 Vbeta primers and 13 Jbeta primers went into the PCR. Assay: immunoSEQ multiplex PCR; the TCRdb copy retains only in-frame clones and omits some. The sample has a few hundred thousand clones; 70% to 90% are singletons. Sequencing used PBMCs. These receptors all stem from a woman in her sixties in good health and CMV-seropositive.

The chain couples TRBV9 to TRBJ2-7, with TRBD2 identical over 8 bases. V trimming: 3 bases; J trimming: 4 bases; junction bases outside the gene matches: 3. Germline CDR1 SGDLS, CDR2 YYNGEE. CDR3 length equals 13 residues. The CDR3 region has the DNA TGTGCCAGCAGCGACGGGGGGGCTTACGAGCAGTACTTC. As protein: CASSDGGAYEQYF.

This chain links TRBV10-1 with TRBJ1-1, with D uncertain. Germline-derived CDR1 and CDR2 are WNHNN and SYGVQD (reference sequence). This CDR3 has 15 residues. Between the trimmed V and J ends, which lost 4 bases and 6 bases, there was a span of 18 bases. The CDR3 region is CASSGHRGLDAEAFF. In nucleotides, the CDR3 is TGCGCCAGCAGTGGACACAGAGGGTTAGACGCTGAAGCTTTCTTT.

This chain uses TRBV4-1 with TRBJ2-7; no definite D call. V shed 2 bases and J shed 0 bases, with 11 bases lying between them. The CDR3 has 15 amino acids. Germline V gives CDR1 MGHRA, CDR2 YSYEKL. The chain's CDR3 is CASSQLPVSSYEQYF. CDR3 sequence (DNA): TGCGCCAGCAGCCAACTCCCGGTAAGCTCCTACGAGCAGTACTTC.

In this sample, this clone turned up once. The chain carries TRBV25-1 and TRBJ1-4, with a tentative D call TRBD1 (5 bases). The CDR3 is made up of 15 amino acids. Germline assignment: CDR1 MGHDK and CDR2 SYGVNS. Trimming shortened V by 7 bases and J by 6 bases, and 18 bases separated the two germline ends. The CDR3 loop is CASTTSGGVDEKLFF. CDR3 coding DNA: TGTGCCAGCACCACCTCCGGGGGGGTTGATGAAAAACTGTTTTTT. The full variable domain, its missing parts supplied by reference TRBV25-1 and TRBJ1-4, is EADIYQTPRYLVIGTGKKITLECSQTMGHDKMYWYQQDPGMELHLIHYSYGVNSTEKGDLSSESTVSRIRTEHFPLTLESARPSHTSQYLCASTTSGGVDEKLFFGSGTQLSVL.

This clone was detected a few times. The chain is built from TRBV5-1 and TRBJ1-1, with 7 positions matching TRBD1. This CDR3 spans 14 amino acids. The V segment lost 1 base and the J segment 7 bases; nucleotides outside the gene matches: 7. Germline V CDR1 and CDR2: SGHRS, YFSETQ. The CDR3 loop is CASSLQTGSIEAFF. CDR3 DNA sequence: TGCGCCAGCAGCTTGCAGACAGGGAGTATTGAAGCTTTCTTT.

V usage is TRBV4-2 and J usage is TRBJ2-1; D may be TRBD1 (5 bases). Germline assignment: CDR1 LGHNA and CDR2 YNFKEQ. The CDR3 is 17 amino acids. The ends were cut back, 8 bases at V and 5 bases at J, with 25 bases in the middle. The CDR3 nucleotides read TGTGCCAGCGCCCCCGACAGCTACCGGAGCATCCACAATGAGCAGTTCTTC. Amino acids: CASAPDSYRSIHNEQFF.

The rearrangement uses TRBV28 and TRBJ2-7; 8 bases are shared with TRBD1. The length of the CDR3 is 14 residues. With 11 bases clipped from V and 5 bases from J, the junction kept 14 bases outside the gene matches. Looked up from germline, CDR1 is MDHEN and CDR2 is SYDVKM. The CDR3 spells CAVSEGQGSNEQYF. The DNA for the CDR3 is TGTGCCGTCAGCGAAGGACAGGGTAGCAACGAGCAGTACTTC.

The V and J genes are TRBV7-3 and TRBJ2-2, with TRBD2 matching 16 bases. Germline-derived CDR1 and CDR2 are SGHTA and FQGTGA. V was pared by 0 bases and J by 7 bases, with 5 bases of the junction left unmatched. The CDR3 sequence is 18 residues long. For the CDR3, the DNA is TGTGCCAGCAGCTTAACGGGACTAGCGGGAGGGCCTGACGGGGAGCTGTTTTTT. This codes for CASSLTGLAGGPDGELFF.

This clone was seen a single time. The chain uses TRBV7-2 and TRBJ1-1; D may be TRBD1 (5 bases). Germline assignment: CDR1 SGHTA and CDR2 FQGNSA. Trimming removed 1 base at V and 1 base at J, with 7 bases between. The CDR3 is 14 amino acids. CDR3 nucleotides: TGTGCCAGCAGCTTAGTCGGGGGGAACACTGAAGCTTTCTTT. This sequence encodes CASSLVGGNTEAFF.

The chain carries TRBV5-8 and TRBJ2-7; 12 positions agree with TRBD1. This CDR3 spans 15 amino acids. J gave up 5 bases and V 6 bases, and 9 bases lay outside the gene matches. Germline V gives CDR1 SGHTS, CDR2 YDEGEE. The CDR3 coding sequence is TGTGCCAGCACCCTCACCGGGACAGGGGGCGACGAGCAGTACTTC. Translated, it gives CASTLTGTGGDEQYF.

The sample holds one count of this clone. The J gene is TRBJ2-1, the V gene TRBV10-1, with 9 bases aligning to TRBD2. CDR1 and CDR2 from the germline V gene are WNHNN and SYGVQD (reference sequence). The junction had 5 bases not matched to a gene; V was cut back by 3 bases and J by 5 bases. The length of the CDR3 is 15 residues. The CDR3 sequence is CASSDGASGNNEQFF. The CDR3, as DNA: TGCGCCAGCAGTGATGGGGCTAGCGGGAACAATGAGCAGTTCTTC.

Only one count was recorded for this clone. The chain is built from TRBV10-2 and TRBJ1-1, with D possibly TRBD1 on 6 matching bases. Germline values: CDR1 WSHSY, CDR2 SAAADI. The CDR3 spans 15 residues. V lost 7 bases, J lost 0 bases, and 15 bases lay in between. The CDR3 nucleotides are TGCGCCAGCAAATCCCAAGACAGGATGAACACTGAAGCTTTCTTT. Protein: CASKSQDRMNTEAFF.

This chain links TRBV9 with TRBJ2-7; TRBD2 agrees at 11 bases. Germline V gene sequence: CDR1 SGDLS, CDR2 YYNGEE. This CDR3 is 15 amino acids long. V lost 4 bases, J lost 0 bases, and 3 bases stayed unmatched. In DNA, the CDR3 is TGTGCCAGCAGCACCCTAGCGGGAGGCTCCTACGAGCAGTACTTC. It specifies CASSTLAGGSYEQYF.

The gene calls are TRBV5-1 and TRBJ2-7, with 8 bases fitting TRBD2. This CDR3 is built from 15 residues. Unmatched junction bases numbered 9, after V lost 0 bases and J lost 7 bases. Germline assignment: CDR1 SGHRS and CDR2 YFSETQ. The CDR3 loop is CASSLVGSGIGEQYF. The CDR3 DNA reads as TGCGCCAGCAGCTTGGTGGGTAGCGGGATAGGAGAGCAGTACTTC. Full variable domain (missing parts from reference TRBV5-1 and TRBJ2-7): KAGVTQTPRYLIKTRGQQVTLSCSPISGHRSVSWYQQTPGQGLQFLFEYFSETQRNKGNFPGRFSGRQFSNSRSEMNVSTLELGDSALYLCASSLVGSGIGEQYFGPGTRLTVT.

Regarding this clone: Other DNA sequences within the sample encode an identical CDR3. This rearrangement joins TRBV5-1 to TRBJ2-1; D call uncertain. Between the trimmed V and J ends, which lost 3 bases and 4 bases, there was a span of 2 bases. Germline V gene sequence: CDR1 SGHRS, CDR2 YFSETQ. This CDR3 has 11 amino acids. The CDR3 DNA reads TGCGCCAGCAGCTCTTACAATGAGCAGTTCTTC. The encoded protein is CASSSYNEQFF.

The V gene is TRBV5-1, the J gene TRBJ2-1, with TRBD1 matching 10 bases. CDR1 and CDR2 from the germline V gene are SGHRS and YFSETQ. CDR3 length: 15 residues. After removal of 4 bases from V and 6 bases from J, the junction contained 7 bases not matched to a gene. CDR3 bases: TGCGCCAGCAGCCACGACAGGGGGCATGGCAATGAGCAGTTCTTC. It specifies CASSHDRGHGNEQFF.

V usage is TRBV6-5 and J usage is TRBJ1-1; 7 bases agree with TRBD1. The CDR3 is 14 amino acids. Per germline, CDR1 MNHEY and CDR2 SVGAGI. Unmatched junction bases numbered 8, after V lost 8 bases and J lost 2 bases. The CDR3 sequence is CASWVTGINTEAFF. The CDR3 DNA is TGTGCCAGCTGGGTGACAGGGATAAACACTGAAGCTTTCTTT.

The rearrangement joins TRBV6-1 to TRBJ1-2; 8 nucleotides agree with TRBD1. There are 13 residues in the CDR3. Germline assignment: CDR1 MNHNS and CDR2 SASEGT. V shed 6 bases and J 6 bases; nucleotides not matched to a gene: 6. CDR3 bases: TGTGCCAGCAGAATCAGGGGGCGCGATGGCTACACCTTC. This gives the protein CASRIRGRDGYTF.

This clone was detected a few times. Other nucleotide sequences in the sample specify the same CDR3. The chain recombines TRBV30 with TRBJ2-7, with D uncertain. V dropped 2 bases and J dropped 4 bases, with 6 bases sitting between them. Germline V lookup: CDR1 GTSNPN, CDR2 SVGIG (reference sequence). This CDR3 has 11 residues. CDR3 nucleotide sequence: TGTGCCTGGAGTCAAGCTTACGAGCAGTACTTC. Translated, it gives CAWSQAYEQYF.

There are a few counts of this clone. The J gene is TRBJ1-1, the V gene TRBV28, with 7 bases aligning to TRBD1. V shed 5 bases, J shed 5 bases, and the junction held 5 bases outside the gene matches. The CDR3 sequence is 13 residues long. The germline V gene has CDR1 MDHEN and CDR2 SYDVKM. The CDR3 nucleotides read TGTGCCAGCAGTGGGGACAGCGGGACTGAAGCTTTCTTT. It codes for CASSGDSGTEAFF.

The J gene is TRBJ1-2, the V gene TRBV28; D might be TRBD1 (6 bases). V lost 6 bases and J lost 4, with 9 bases in between. This CDR3 comprises 12 residues. CDR1 and CDR2 (germline): MDHEN, SYDVKM. The CDR3 DNA follows: TGTGCCAGCAGGACAGGTATCTATGGCTACACCTTC. Protein sequence: CASRTGIYGYTF.

The V and J genes are TRBV6-1 and TRBJ1-5; tentatively, D is TRBD1 (6 bases). V dropped 4 bases and J dropped 3 bases, with 13 bases sitting between them. Germline loops: CDR1 MNHNS, CDR2 SASEGT. CDR3 length equals 15 residues. In DNA form, the CDR3 reads TGTGCCAGCAGTGGGCCGACAGGAAACAATCAGCCCCAGCATTTT. Translating gives CASSGPTGNNQPQHF.

The V and J genes are TRBV28 and TRBJ2-3, with a tentative D call TRBD1 (6 bases). Germline CDR1 MDHEN, CDR2 SYDVKM. CDR3 size: 12 residues. V shed 9 bases and J shed 2 bases, with 9 bases lying between them. The CDR3 here is CASGQSTDTQYF. Written as DNA, the CDR3 is TGTGCCAGTGGACAGTCCACAGATACGCAGTATTTT.